The source of this TCR beta chain is a study of blood T cell repertoires in COVID-19. Study summary: Both acute and convalescent COVID-19 samples were obtained from the United States, Italy and Spain. Sources were T cells, B-cell-depleted T cells, or PBMCs; the material itself was cDNA or gDNA.

This CDR3 is 14 amino acids long. J was trimmed by 3 bases and V by 4 bases; bases with no gene match: 4. The germline CDR1 and CDR2 sequences are LGHDT and YNNKEL (reference sequence). Per the original data handling: Amplification of reference gene primers was used by the study to estimate nucleated cell counts. The method was immunoSEQ multiplex PCR; TCRdb's version includes in-frame clones alone and lacks a portion of them. The DNA was the basis for D and trimming; V, J and clone size are from that table. The sample contains 200,000 to 300,000 clones, 84% of which appear only once. The chain joins TRBV3-1 (or the pseudogene TRBV3-2) to TRBJ2-7; TRBD2 agrees at 9 bases. Material for sequencing was peripheral blood. The TCR was taken from a man aged 50 to 60 with acute or convalescent COVID-19. This CDR3 is CASSPLAGLYEQYF. CDR3 nucleotide sequence: TGTGCCAGCAGCCCCCTAGCGGGGCTCTACGAGCAGTACTTC.